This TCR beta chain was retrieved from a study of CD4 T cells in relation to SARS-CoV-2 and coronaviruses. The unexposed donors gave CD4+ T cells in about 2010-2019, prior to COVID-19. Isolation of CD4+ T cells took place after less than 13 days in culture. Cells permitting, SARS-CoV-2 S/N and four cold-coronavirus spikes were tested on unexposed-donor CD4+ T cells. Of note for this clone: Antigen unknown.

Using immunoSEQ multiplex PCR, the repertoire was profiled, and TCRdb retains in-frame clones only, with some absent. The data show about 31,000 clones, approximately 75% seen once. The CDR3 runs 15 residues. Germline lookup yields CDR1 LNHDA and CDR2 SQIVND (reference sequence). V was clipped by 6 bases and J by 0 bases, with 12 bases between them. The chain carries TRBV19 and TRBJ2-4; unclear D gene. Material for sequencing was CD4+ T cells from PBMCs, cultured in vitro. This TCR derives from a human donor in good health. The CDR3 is CASRVSWGAKNIQYF. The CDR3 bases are TGTGCCAGTAGGGTTAGTTGGGGAGCCAAAAACATTCAGTACTTC.